The entry below describes one T cell receptor beta chain. This sample is part of a study of blood T cell repertoires in COVID-19. This CDR3 comprises 14 residues. V shed 6 bases, J shed 9 bases, and the junction held 11 bases outside the gene matches. Germline lookup yields CDR1 SGHAT and CDR2 FQNNGV. The table came from immunoSEQ multiplex PCR; TCRdb's copy has only in-frame clones and leaves some out. This sample has fewer than 65,000 clones, with approximately 80% found just once. Sequenced sample: peripheral blood. The chain couples TRBV11-2 to TRBJ2-1; TRBD1 aligns across 7 bases. The receptor was isolated from a man in his sixties with acute or convalescent COVID-19. Written as DNA, the CDR3 is TGTGCCAGCAGATACCGACAGGGTGTCACTGAGCAGTTCTTC. Its translation is CASRYRQGVTEQFF.